This T cell receptor beta chain is from a study of cytotoxic CD8 clonotypes in ibrutinib-treated CLL. Background on the study: Included were about 11 relapsed/refractory and 15 treatment-naive patients, of whom roughly 17 were IGHV unmutated.

The data were produced by immunoSEQ multiplex PCR, yet TCRdb's version contains in-frame clones alone and is incomplete. Counted here are roughly 200,000 clones, over 65% occurring once; the ten biggest clones make up approximately 6.3%. Study-wide findings and caveats: At baseline, clonality was higher than in age-matched healthy donors and correlated with CD8+ counts.

This CDR3 spans 14 amino acids. CDR1 is GTSNPN, CDR2 SVGIG, per germline (reference sequence). V lost 5 bases, J lost 3 bases, and 9 bases stayed unmatched. Regarding this clone: The antigen is unknown.

This clonotype was sampled from a human donor with chronic lymphocytic leukemia. The sample consisted of PBMCs, taken after 12 months of ibrutinib treatment. V is TRBV30 and J is TRBJ2-7; TRBD1 matches 8 bases. The CDR3 nucleotides are TGTGCCTGGTCCTCAACAGGGGGAAGCTACGAGCAGTACTTC. Amino acid sequence: CAWSSTGGSYEQYF.